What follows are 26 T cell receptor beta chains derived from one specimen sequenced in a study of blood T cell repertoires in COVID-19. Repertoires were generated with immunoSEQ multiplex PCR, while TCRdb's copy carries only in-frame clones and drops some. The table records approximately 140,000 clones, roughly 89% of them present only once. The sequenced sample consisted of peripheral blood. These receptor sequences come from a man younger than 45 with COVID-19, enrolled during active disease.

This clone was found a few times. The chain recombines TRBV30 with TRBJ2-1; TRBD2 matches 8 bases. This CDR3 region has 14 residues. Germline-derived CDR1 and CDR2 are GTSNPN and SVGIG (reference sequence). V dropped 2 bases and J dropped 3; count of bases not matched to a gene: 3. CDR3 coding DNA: TGTGCCTGGAGTCCGGGAGGGCGCTACAATGAGCAGTTCTTC. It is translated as CAWSPGGRYNEQFF.

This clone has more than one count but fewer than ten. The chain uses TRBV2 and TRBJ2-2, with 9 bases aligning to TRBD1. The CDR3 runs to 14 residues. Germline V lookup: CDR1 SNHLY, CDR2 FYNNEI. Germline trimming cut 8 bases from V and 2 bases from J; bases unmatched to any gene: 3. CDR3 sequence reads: CASWDRANTGELFF. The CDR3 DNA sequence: TGTGCCAGCTGGGACAGGGCCAACACCGGGGAGCTGTTTTTT.

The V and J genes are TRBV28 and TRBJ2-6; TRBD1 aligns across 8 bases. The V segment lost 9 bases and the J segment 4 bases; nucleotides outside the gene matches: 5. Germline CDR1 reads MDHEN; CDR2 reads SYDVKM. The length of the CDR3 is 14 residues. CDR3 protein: CASQGAGGANVLTF. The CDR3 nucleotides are TGTGCCAGTCAGGGGGCGGGCGGGGCCAACGTCCTGACTTTC.

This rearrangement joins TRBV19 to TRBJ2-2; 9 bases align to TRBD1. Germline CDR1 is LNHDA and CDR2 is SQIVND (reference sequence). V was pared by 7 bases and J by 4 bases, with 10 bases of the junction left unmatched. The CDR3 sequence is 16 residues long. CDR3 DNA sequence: TGTGCCAGTACAAACCCCTACAGGGGGCGCACCGGGGAGCTGTTTTTT. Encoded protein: CASTNPYRGRTGELFF.

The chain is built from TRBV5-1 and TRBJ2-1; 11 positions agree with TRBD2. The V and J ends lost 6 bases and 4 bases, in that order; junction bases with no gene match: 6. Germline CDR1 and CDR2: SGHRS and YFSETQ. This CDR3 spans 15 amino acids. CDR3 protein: CASTTGTSGYNEQFF. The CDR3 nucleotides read TGCGCCAGCACCACCGGGACTAGCGGTTACAATGAGCAGTTCTTC.

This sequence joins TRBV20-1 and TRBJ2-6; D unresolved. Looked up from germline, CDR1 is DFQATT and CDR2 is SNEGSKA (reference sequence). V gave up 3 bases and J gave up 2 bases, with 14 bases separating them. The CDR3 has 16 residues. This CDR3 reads CSASLGSSTGANVLTF. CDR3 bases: TGCAGTGCTAGTTTGGGCAGCTCCACTGGGGCCAACGTCCTGACTTTC.

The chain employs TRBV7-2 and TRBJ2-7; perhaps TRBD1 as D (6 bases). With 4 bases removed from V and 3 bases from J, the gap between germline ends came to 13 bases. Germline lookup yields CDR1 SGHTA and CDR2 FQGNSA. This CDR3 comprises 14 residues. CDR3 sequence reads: CASSYPGEIYEQYF. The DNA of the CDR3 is TGTGCCAGCAGCTACCCAGGGGAAATCTACGAGCAGTACTTC.

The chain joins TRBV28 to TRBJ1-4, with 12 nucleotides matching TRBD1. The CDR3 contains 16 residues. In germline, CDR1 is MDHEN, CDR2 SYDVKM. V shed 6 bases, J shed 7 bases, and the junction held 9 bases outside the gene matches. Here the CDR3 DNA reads TGTGCCAGCAGAGACCCGGGACAGGGGGCCGGTGAAAAACTGTTTTTT. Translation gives CASRDPGQGAGEKLFF.

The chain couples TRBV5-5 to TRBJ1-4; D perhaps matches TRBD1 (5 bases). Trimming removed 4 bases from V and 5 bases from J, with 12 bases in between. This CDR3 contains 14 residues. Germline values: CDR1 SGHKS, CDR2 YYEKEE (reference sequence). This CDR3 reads CASSPSGGNEKLFF. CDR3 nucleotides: TGTGCCAGCAGCCCGAGTGGGGGGAATGAAAAACTGTTTTTT.

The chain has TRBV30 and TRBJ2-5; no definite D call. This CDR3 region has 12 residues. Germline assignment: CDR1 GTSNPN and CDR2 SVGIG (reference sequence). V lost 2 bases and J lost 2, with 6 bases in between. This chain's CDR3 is CAWSTAQETQYF. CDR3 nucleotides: TGTGCCTGGAGTACAGCACAAGAGACCCAGTACTTC.

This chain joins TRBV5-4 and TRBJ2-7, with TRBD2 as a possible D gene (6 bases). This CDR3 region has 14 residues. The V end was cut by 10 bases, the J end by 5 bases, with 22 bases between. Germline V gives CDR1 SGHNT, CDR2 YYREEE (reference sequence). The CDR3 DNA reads TGTGCCTCCAATTTCGGAGGGGTGGGGAACGAGCAGTACTTC. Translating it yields CASNFGGVGNEQYF.

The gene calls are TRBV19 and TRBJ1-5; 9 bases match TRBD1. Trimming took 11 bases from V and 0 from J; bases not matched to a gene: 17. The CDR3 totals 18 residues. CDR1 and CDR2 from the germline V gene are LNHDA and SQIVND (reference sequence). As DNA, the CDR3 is TGTGCCTGTGTGCAAGGGGGACAGGGCGCTTATAGCAATCAGCCCCAGCATTTT. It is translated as CACVQGGQGAYSNQPQHF.

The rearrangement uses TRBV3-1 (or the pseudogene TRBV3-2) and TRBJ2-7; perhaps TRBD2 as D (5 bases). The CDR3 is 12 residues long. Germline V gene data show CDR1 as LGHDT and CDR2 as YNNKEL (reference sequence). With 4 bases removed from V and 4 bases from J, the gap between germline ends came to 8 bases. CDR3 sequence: CASSPRGYEQYF. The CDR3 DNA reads TGTGCCAGCAGCCCGAGAGGGTACGAGCAGTACTTC.

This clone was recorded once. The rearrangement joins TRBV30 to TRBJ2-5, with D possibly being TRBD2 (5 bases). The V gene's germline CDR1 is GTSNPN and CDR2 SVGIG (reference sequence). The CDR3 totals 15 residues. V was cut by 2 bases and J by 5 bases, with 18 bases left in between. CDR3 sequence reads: CAWSRIGGRTETQYF. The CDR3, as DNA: TGTGCCTGGAGTCGGATTGGTGGGAGAACGGAGACCCAGTACTTC.

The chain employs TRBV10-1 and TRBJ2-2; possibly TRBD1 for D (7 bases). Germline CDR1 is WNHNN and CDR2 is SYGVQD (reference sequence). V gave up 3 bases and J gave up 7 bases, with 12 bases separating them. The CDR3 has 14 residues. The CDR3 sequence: CASSEGGGLGELFF. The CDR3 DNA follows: TGCGCCAGCAGTGAAGGAGGGGGCCTCGGGGAGCTGTTTTTT.

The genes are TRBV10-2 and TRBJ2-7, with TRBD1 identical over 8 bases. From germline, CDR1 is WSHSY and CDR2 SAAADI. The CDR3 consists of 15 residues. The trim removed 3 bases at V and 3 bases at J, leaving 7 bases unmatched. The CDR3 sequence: CASSDGQGRRYEQYF. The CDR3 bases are TGCGCCAGCAGTGACGGACAGGGCCGTCGCTACGAGCAGTACTTC.

CDR3 bases: TGCAGCGCCCCAGGGGTAGCGGGAGGGCCAAATGAGCAGTTCTTC. Protein: CSAPGVAGGPNEQFF. This chain uses TRBV29-1 with TRBJ2-1, with 11 bases lining up with TRBD2. CDR1 is SQVTM and CDR2 is ANQGSEA in the germline V gene. J gave up 7 bases and V 7 bases, and 12 bases lay outside the gene matches. The CDR3 runs to 15 residues.

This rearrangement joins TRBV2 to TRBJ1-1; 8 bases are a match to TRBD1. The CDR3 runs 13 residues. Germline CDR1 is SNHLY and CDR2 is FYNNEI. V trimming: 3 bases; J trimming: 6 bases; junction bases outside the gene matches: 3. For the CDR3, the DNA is TGTGCCAGCAGTGATAGGACAGGGTCTGAAGCTTTCTTT. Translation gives CASSDRTGSEAFF.

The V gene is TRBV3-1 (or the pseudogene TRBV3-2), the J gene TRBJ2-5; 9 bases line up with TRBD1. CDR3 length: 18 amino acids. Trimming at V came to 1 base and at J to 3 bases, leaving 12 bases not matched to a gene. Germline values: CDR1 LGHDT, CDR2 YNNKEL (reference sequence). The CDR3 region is CASSQVPGQGFFEETQYF. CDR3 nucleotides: TGTGCCAGCAGCCAAGTCCCGGGACAGGGTTTTTTTGAAGAGACCCAGTACTTC.

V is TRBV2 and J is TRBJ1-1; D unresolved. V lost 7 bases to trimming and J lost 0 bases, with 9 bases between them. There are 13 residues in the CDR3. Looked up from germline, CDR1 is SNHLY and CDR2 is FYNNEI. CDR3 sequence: CASTGTMNTEAFF. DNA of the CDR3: TGTGCCAGCACAGGCACGATGAACACTGAAGCTTTCTTT.

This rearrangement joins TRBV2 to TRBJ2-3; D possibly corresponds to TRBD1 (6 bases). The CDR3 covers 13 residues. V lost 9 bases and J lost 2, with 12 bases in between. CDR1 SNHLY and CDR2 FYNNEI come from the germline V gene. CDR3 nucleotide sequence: TGTGCCAGATCACAGGGCTCCACAGATACGCAGTATTTT. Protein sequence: CARSQGSTDTQYF.

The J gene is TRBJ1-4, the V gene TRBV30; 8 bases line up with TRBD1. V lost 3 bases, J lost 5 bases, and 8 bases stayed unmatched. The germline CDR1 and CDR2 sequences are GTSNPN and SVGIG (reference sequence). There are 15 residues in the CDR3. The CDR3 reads CAWSNLGQANEKLFF. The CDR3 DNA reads TGTGCCTGGAGCAACCTGGGACAGGCAAATGAAAAACTGTTTTTT. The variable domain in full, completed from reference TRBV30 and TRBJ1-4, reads SQTIHQWPATLVQPVGSPLSLECTVEGTSNPNLYWYRQAAGRGLQLLFYSVGIGQISSEVPQNLSASRPQDRQFILSSKKLLLSDSGFYLCAWSNLGQANEKLFFGSGTQLSVL.

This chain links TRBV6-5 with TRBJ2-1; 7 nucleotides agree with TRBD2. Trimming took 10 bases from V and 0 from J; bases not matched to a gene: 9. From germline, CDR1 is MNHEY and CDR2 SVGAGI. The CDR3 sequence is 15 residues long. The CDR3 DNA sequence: TGTGCCACCAAGCCGGGACTAAGCTCCTACAATGAGCAGTTCTTC. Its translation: CATKPGLSSYNEQFF.

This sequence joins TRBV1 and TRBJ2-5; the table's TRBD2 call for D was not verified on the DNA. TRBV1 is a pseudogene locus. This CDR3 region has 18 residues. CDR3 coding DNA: TGCACCAGCAGCCTCTACATTCCGTCCGGGAGAGGTTGGGAGACCCAGTACTTC. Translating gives CTSSLYIPSGRGWETQYF.

Here the CDR3 DNA reads TGTGCCAGCAGTTACCGCGGGGTAGCGGGCAAACGCAACAATGAGCAGTTCTTC. Amino acid sequence: CASSYRGVAGKRNNEQFF. The chain is built from TRBV6-2 or TRBV6-3 and TRBJ2-1, with 7 bases identical to TRBD2. J lost 5 bases, V lost 2 bases, and 15 bases had no gene match. Per germline, CDR1 MNHEY and CDR2 SVGEGT. This CDR3 is built from 18 residues.

CDR3 nucleotides: TGTGCCACCAGCAGAGATGCGACAAAAGGAAACACCATATATTTT. Protein product: CATSRDATKGNTIYF. The chain employs TRBV15 and TRBJ1-3; no reliable D call. V lost 0 bases, J lost 4 bases, and 10 bases lay in between. The CDR3 totals 15 residues. The germline CDR1 and CDR2 sequences are LNHNV and YYDKDF (reference sequence).